This TCR beta chain was recovered during a study of shared clonotypes between healthy human individuals. Study-wide findings and caveats: Non-shared clonotypes were found to have lower generation probabilities than the clonotypes that were shared by all four of the sorted-subset donors.

Naivety among CD8 cells was defined by CD45RO negativity and positive CCR7 selection, thereby excluding terminally differentiated effector memory CD45RA+ cells. The sample holds one count of this clone. Its antigen is unknown. The junction had 1 base not matched to a gene; V was cut back by 0 bases and J by 3 bases. There are 16 residues in the CDR3. Germline-derived CDR1 and CDR2 are PRHDT and FYEKMQ (reference sequence). Assay execution proceeded at the deep level. Replicate PCRs for sorted subsets used around 200 ng DNA; this equaled 30,000 to 35,000 T cell genomes. Data came from immunoSEQ multiplex PCR; TCRdb stores just in-frame clones and leaves some out. The sample consists of roughly 1,800,000 clones, roughly 95% of them appearing once.

This chain uses TRBV13 with TRBJ2-5; 13 bases align to TRBD2. The sequencing input was naive CD8+ T cells sorted from blood. The clonotype comes from a young man in good health. CDR3 coding DNA: TGTGCCAGCAGCTTAGGACTAGCGGGGGGGAAAGAGACCCAGTACTTC. It yields the protein CASSLGLAGGKETQYF.